A single sample gave rise to the 22 T cell receptor beta chains below, sequenced in a study of T cell responses to AZD1222 COVID-19 vaccine (dated by TCRdb to the early 2020s). Taken with the paper, the label for time point translates to: baseline before first vaccination. The library was generated by the immunoSEQ multiplex PCR assay. TCRdb took this table from immuneACCESS and kept in-frame rearrangements with V and J called. Such tables lack part of the clones; where checked against another copy, unresolved V genes explain under half of the gap, and the rest is unexplained. The sample table lists around 160,000 clones, under 95% of them with a count of one. In total, the top ten clones hold about 1.9% of the sample. The sequencing here drew on peripheral blood, taken on day 0 of AZD1222 vaccination. These receptors originate from an adult in good health.

This clone was recorded once. V is TRBV5-4 and J is TRBJ1-1; tentative D call: TRBD1 (6 bases). This CDR3 is built from 16 residues. Germline V gene lookup returns CDR1 SGHNT and CDR2 YYREEE (reference sequence). Trimming pared 4 bases from V and 7 bases from J, leaving 23 bases between. The CDR3 here is CASSQGPRGAEGEAFF. The CDR3 region has the DNA TGTGCCAGCAGCCAGGGGCCTAGGGGGGCGGAGGGTGAAGCTTTCTTT.

In this sample, this clone turned up once. The sample holds other DNA sequences that translate to the same CDR3. The CDR3: CASSPQGGNQPQHF. The CDR3 nucleotides are TGTGCCAGCAGCCCCCAGGGGGGCAATCAGCCCCAGCATTTT. The genes are TRBV6-5 and TRBJ1-5; TRBD1 aligns across 7 bases. CDR1 and CDR2 (germline): MNHEY, SVGAGI. The CDR3 is made up of 14 amino acids. The junction had 4 bases not matched to a gene; V was cut back by 6 bases and J by 2 bases.

V is TRBV7-9 and J is TRBJ1-1; weak D call: TRBD1 (5 bases). The CDR3 has 15 residues. Germline V gene lookup returns CDR1 SEHNR and CDR2 FQNEAQ (reference sequence). Trimming cost V 0 bases and J 0 bases, with 8 bases left between them. Written as DNA, the CDR3 is TGTGCCAGCAGCTTAGCGGGCAGGGTGAACACTGAAGCTTTCTTT. It is translated as CASSLAGRVNTEAFF.

The chain recombines TRBV19 with TRBJ2-7; D ambiguous. CDR3 length: 15 amino acids. Trimming took 7 bases from V and 4 from J, leaving 20 bases between them. Germline V gene sequence: CDR1 LNHDA, CDR2 SQIVND (reference sequence). CDR3 in DNA: TGTGCCAGTACCCCTCCCGGAGCCCAAAGGTACGAGCAGTACTTC. Its protein is CASTPPGAQRYEQYF.

V gene TRBV9 combines with J gene TRBJ1-1, with 10 bases identical to TRBD1. The CDR3 has 15 residues. Trimming cost V 4 bases and J 3 bases; bases outside gene matches: 6. CDR1 and CDR2 (germline): SGDLS, YYNGEE. CDR3 DNA: TGTGCCAGCAGCAAGGGACAGGGGACGTACACTGAAGCTTTCTTT. Its translation: CASSKGQGTYTEAFF.

The gene calls are TRBV6-5 and TRBJ1-5; D perhaps matches TRBD1 (5 bases). The CDR3 is 13 residues long. Per germline, CDR1 MNHEY and CDR2 SVGAGI. Deletions cut 5 bases from V and 3 bases from J, with 8 bases between. CDR3 loop: CASSRDDNQPQHF. The CDR3 DNA reads TGTGCCAGCAGTCGGGACGACAATCAGCCCCAGCATTTT.

This sequence joins TRBV19 and TRBJ1-1; possibly TRBD1 for D (5 bases). The CDR3 is 16 amino acids. Germline V gene sequence: CDR1 LNHDA, CDR2 SQIVND (reference sequence). Trimming removed 0 bases from V and 5 bases from J, with 16 bases in between. CDR3 bases: TGTGCCAGTAGTATAGAACCCCCGGGGGGTAGAACTGAAGCTTTCTTT. Amino acid sequence: CASSIEPPGGRTEAFF.

The rearrangement links TRBV5-5 to TRBJ2-2; no clear D gene. The CDR3 extends over 15 amino acids. Trimming stripped 7 bases from V and 0 bases from J, with 13 bases between. Germline V gene data show CDR1 as SGHKS and CDR2 as YYEKEE (reference sequence). CDR3 sequence (DNA): TGTGCCAGCGCCGGGTCATCCGCGAACACCGGGGAGCTGTTTTTT. Protein: CASAGSSANTGELFF.

The rearrangement joins TRBV2 to TRBJ1-1, with 7 nucleotides matching TRBD1. V lost 6 bases, J lost 5 bases, and 9 bases stayed unmatched. The CDR3 totals 14 residues. The germline CDR1 and CDR2 sequences are SNHLY and FYNNEI. The CDR3 region has the DNA TGTGCCAGCAGGGTAGACAGGGAGGTTACTGAAGCTTTCTTT. Translating it yields CASRVDREVTEAFF. Full variable domain (outside the CDR3, taken from reference TRBV2 and TRBJ1-1): EPEVTQTPSHQVTQMGQEVILRCVPISNHLYFYWYRQILGQKVEFLVSFYNNEISEKSEIFDDQFSVERPDGSNFTLKIRSTKLEDSAMYFCASRVDREVTEAFFGQGTRLTVV.

J is TRBJ2-1 and V is TRBV7-2, with D hard to call. The CDR3 has 13 residues. Germline lookup yields CDR1 SGHTA and CDR2 FQGNSA. The V gene lost 4 bases and the J gene lost 8 bases, with 12 bases spanning the gap. CDR3 region: CASSSGPKDEQFF. Here the CDR3 DNA reads TGTGCCAGCAGCTCCGGCCCGAAGGATGAGCAGTTCTTC. Using reference TRBV7-2 and TRBJ2-1 for the parts outside the CDR3, the full variable domain is GAGVSQSPSNKVTEKGKDVELRCDPISGHTALYWYRQSLGQGLEFLIYFQGNSAPDKSGLPSDRFSAERTGGSVSTLTIQRTQQEDSAVYLCASSSGPKDEQFFGPGTRLTVL.

The chain is built from TRBV29-1 and TRBJ1-2; possibly TRBD1 for D (5 bases). Germline values: CDR1 SQVTM, CDR2 ANQGSEA. The CDR3 covers 11 residues. The V end was cut by 8 bases, the J end by 5 bases, with 12 bases between. CDR3 sequence (DNA): TGCAGCACCCGACAGCTTTATGGCTACACCTTC. Protein product: CSTRQLYGYTF.

V usage is TRBV11-2 and J usage is TRBJ2-2; possible D gene TRBD1, 5 bases. The CDR3 has 16 residues. Germline CDR1 SGHAT, CDR2 FQNNGV. The ends were cut back, 3 bases at V and 7 bases at J, with 18 bases in the middle. The CDR3 is CASSFNTGTWSGELFF. Here the CDR3 DNA reads TGTGCCAGCAGCTTCAATACAGGAACCTGGAGCGGGGAGCTGTTTTTT.

V and J are TRBV9 and TRBJ2-3, with D possibly TRBD2 on 5 matching bases. V was pared by 3 bases and J by 0 bases, with 11 bases between. Germline V gene lookup returns CDR1 SGDLS and CDR2 YYNGEE. This CDR3 contains 15 residues. Here the CDR3 reads CASSAGVGSTDTQYF. CDR3 bases: TGTGCCAGCAGCGCCGGGGTCGGGAGCACAGATACGCAGTATTTT.

This clone appeared once. This chain links TRBV29-1 with TRBJ2-2; the match to TRBD1 covers 7 bases. The CDR3 consists of 15 residues. V shed 6 bases, J shed 2 bases, and the junction held 9 bases outside the gene matches. CDR1 is SQVTM and CDR2 is ANQGSEA in the germline V gene. CDR3 sequence: CSVQDRVSNTGELFF. CDR3 DNA: TGCAGCGTGCAAGACAGGGTTAGTAACACCGGGGAGCTGTTTTTT.

About this clone: The sample carries other DNA sequences with the same CDR3. The chain couples TRBV7-3 to TRBJ2-7; TRBD2 might be the D (7 bases). The ends were cut back, 2 bases at V and 9 bases at J, with 14 bases in the middle. Germline CDR1 reads SGHTA; CDR2 reads FQGTGA. This CDR3 has 13 amino acids. The CDR3 protein is CASSLVGGQGQYF. The CDR3 nucleotides are TGTGCCAGCAGCTTAGTCGGGGGGCAGGGGCAGTACTTC.

CDR3 DNA: TGTGCCAGCAGCGTGGGACCCGCTGGCGAGCAGTACTTC. Protein product: CASSVGPAGEQYF. The V call is TRBV9, the J call TRBJ2-7; the D gene could be TRBD1 or TRBD2 (5 bases each). V lost 2 bases to trimming and J lost 6 bases, with 12 bases between them. CDR3 length equals 13 residues. Germline lookup yields CDR1 SGDLS and CDR2 YYNGEE.

The V gene is TRBV9, the J gene TRBJ2-1, with 7 bases that match TRBD2. CDR1 and CDR2 (germline): SGDLS, YYNGEE. The CDR3 consists of 16 residues. Trimming took 0 bases from V and 10 from J; bases not matched to a gene: 13. Written as DNA, the CDR3 is TGTGCCAGCAGCGTAGCTCAAGGACTAGGCACGGGGGAGCAGTTCTTC. This encodes CASSVAQGLGTGEQFF.

CDR3 nucleotide sequence: TGTGCCAGCAGTTACTCGATGGCCAGCACGGGCTACACCTTC. Translated: CASSYSMASTGYTF. J is TRBJ1-2 and V is TRBV6-5; D is uncertain. The CDR3 consists of 14 residues. V shed 0 bases and J shed 8 bases, with 13 bases lying between them. Per the germline V gene, CDR1 is MNHEY and CDR2 is SVGAGI.

Here the CDR3 reads CAISEADRAINYGYTF. In DNA form, the CDR3 reads TGTGCCATCAGTGAAGCCGACAGAGCAATTAACTATGGCTACACCTTC. The V gene is TRBV10-3, the J gene TRBJ1-2; a weak D match, TRBD1 (5 bases). The CDR3 runs 16 residues. In germline, CDR1 is ENHRY, CDR2 SYGVKD. V was trimmed by 3 bases and J by 1 base, leaving 15 bases between them.

The chain carries TRBV19 and TRBJ2-3; possibly TRBD1 for D (6 bases). Germline V gene data show CDR1 as LNHDA and CDR2 as SQIVND (reference sequence). CDR3 length: 16 residues. Trimming stripped 5 bases from V and 6 bases from J, with 21 bases between. In DNA, the CDR3 is TGTGCCAGTAGTCGACTCACAGGGATCCCCGCCGATACGCAGTATTTT. Amino acids: CASSRLTGIPADTQYF.

The V call is TRBV12-3 or TRBV12-4, the J call TRBJ1-5; TRBD1 might be the D (6 bases). V gave up 5 bases and J gave up 4 bases, with 9 bases separating them. The CDR3 sequence is 13 residues long. CDR3 nucleotides: TGTGCCAGCAGTCCCGGGACAAATCAGCCCCAGCATTTT. It encodes CASSPGTNQPQHF.

V and J are TRBV15 and TRBJ1-5, with TRBD1 as a possible D gene (6 bases). V gave up 5 bases and J gave up 4 bases, with 9 bases separating them. The CDR3 is 13 amino acids. The germline V gene encodes CDR1 LNHNV and CDR2 YYDKDF (reference sequence). CDR3 sequence reads: CATSVRGNQPQHF. The CDR3 bases are TGTGCCACCAGCGTGAGGGGGAATCAGCCCCAGCATTTT. The entire variable domain, with the rest obtained from reference TRBV15 and TRBJ1-5, is as follows: DAMVIQNPRYQVTQFGKPVTLSCSQTLNHNVMYWYQQKSSQAPKLLFHYYDKDFNNEADTPDNFQSRRPNTSFCFLDIRSPGLGDTAMYLCATSVRGNQPQHFGDGTRLSIL.